One and the same sample provided the 31 T cell receptor beta chains below, sequenced in a study of CD8 T cells in Susac syndrome. Reverse transcription of roughly 0.5 to 1 ug RNA was carried out with random hexamers. Each CDR3 protein gets one entry after TCRdb re-called the immunoSEQ multiplex PCR reads with MiXCR. The sample contains tens of thousands of distinct CDR3 sequences, around 93% of which appear only once. The specimen was CD4+ T cells from PBMCs. These receptors came from a human donor with Susac syndrome.

The CDR3 coding sequence is TGTGCCAGCAGCCGTCCAGGGAACTACGAGCAGTACTTC. Its protein is CASSRPGNYEQYF. The rearrangement joins TRBV6-1 to TRBJ2-7, with a weak D call TRBD1 (5 bases). CDR3 size: 13 residues. Germline CDR1 is MNHNS and CDR2 is SASEGT. Trimming shortened V by 6 bases and J by 3 bases, and 12 bases separated the two germline ends.

The V gene is TRBV25-1, the J gene TRBJ1-1; D is unclear. Germline loops: CDR1 MGHDK, CDR2 SYGVNS. V shed 6 bases and J shed 2 bases, with 16 bases lying between them. This CDR3 is 15 amino acids long. This CDR3 reads CASSLRIGKNTEAFF. The CDR3 DNA is TGTGCCAGCAGCCTCCGCATAGGTAAAAACACTGAAGCTTTCTTT.

V usage is TRBV7-9 and J usage is TRBJ2-3; D gene unclear. Trimming removed 0 bases from V and 2 bases from J, with 12 bases in between. Germline loops: CDR1 SEHNR, CDR2 FQNEAQ (reference sequence). This CDR3 region has 16 residues. The CDR3 sequence: CASSLAGSFVTDTQYF. The CDR3 region has the DNA TGTGCCAGCAGCTTAGCAGGAAGCTTTGTCACAGATACGCAGTATTTT.

The V and J genes are TRBV12-3 or TRBV12-4 and TRBJ2-1, with 9 bases that match TRBD1. With V trimmed by 6 bases and J by 5 bases, 8 bases remained unmatched. The CDR3 sequence is 15 residues long. The CDR3 DNA follows: TGTGCCAGCAGAGCCGGGACAGGGAGAAACAATGAGCAGTTCTTC. Protein product: CASRAGTGRNNEQFF.

The V call is TRBV12-3 or TRBV12-4, the J call TRBJ2-5; possibly TRBD1 for D (6 bases). The CDR3 is made up of 13 amino acids. The V end was cut by 5 bases, the J end by 5 bases, with 12 bases between. CDR3 residues: CASSPGQVETQYF. The CDR3, as DNA: TGTGCCAGCAGTCCGGGACAAGTGGAGACCCAGTACTTC.

The rearrangement links TRBV6-5 to TRBJ1-2; a possible D gene is TRBD1 (5 bases). The CDR3 covers 18 residues. V was trimmed by 0 bases and J by 7 bases, leaving 24 bases between them. CDR1 is MNHEY, CDR2 SVGAGI, per germline. CDR3 bases: TGTGCCAGCAGTTACTCACTCCAGGGACCTCGATATAGTAGTGGCTACACCTTC. It codes for CASSYSLQGPRYSSGYTF.

This rearrangement joins TRBV7-2 to TRBJ2-7; D gene uncertain. Trimming removed 1 base at V and 3 bases at J, with 4 bases between. This CDR3 has 12 residues. Looked up from germline, CDR1 is SGHTA and CDR2 is FQGNSA. For the CDR3, the DNA is TGTGCCAGCAGCTTAGTCGGCTACGAGCAGTACTTC. This sequence encodes CASSLVGYEQYF.

The V and J genes are TRBV3-1 and TRBJ1-4; D not certain. CDR1 is LGHDT and CDR2 is YNNKEL in the germline V gene (reference sequence). The CDR3 loop spans 12 amino acids. V shed 4 bases and J shed 8 bases, with 8 bases lying between them. The chain's CDR3 is CASSLSGEKLFF. The CDR3 region has the DNA TGTGCCAGCAGCCTCTCGGGGGAAAAACTGTTTTTT.

V gene TRBV7-9 combines with J gene TRBJ1-6; the D is unclear. Germline V lookup: CDR1 SEHNR, CDR2 FQNEAQ (reference sequence). The CDR3 spans 12 residues. The ends were cut back, 1 base at V and 9 bases at J, with 4 bases in the middle. Here the CDR3 DNA reads TGTGCCAGCAGCTTAGATGGTTCACCCCTCCACTTT. Protein: CASSLDGSPLHF.

The CDR3 DNA is TGTGCCAGCAGCCAGCCGGGACAGGGATCCAATACGCAGTATTTT. This encodes CASSQPGQGSNTQYF. The chain employs TRBV3-1 and TRBJ2-3; 9 bases match TRBD1. V trimming: 3 bases; J trimming: 7 bases; junction bases outside the gene matches: 8. CDR3 length: 15 amino acids. Germline V gene data show CDR1 as LGHDT and CDR2 as YNNKEL (reference sequence).

This chain uses TRBV6-5 with TRBJ1-5; no clear D gene. The germline gives CDR1 MNHEY, CDR2 SVGAGI. Trimming cost V 5 bases and J 0 bases, with 11 bases left between them. CDR3 length: 15 residues. CDR3 nucleotides: TGTGCCAGCAGTCCCTTCGACCTTAGCAATCAGCCCCAGCATTTT. It yields the protein CASSPFDLSNQPQHF.

This chain links TRBV21-1 with TRBJ2-5. TRBV21-1 is noted as a pseudogene. CDR3 size: 17 residues. The CDR3 nucleotides are TGTGCCAGCAGCAAAAAATCCCCGACGGACCGGCAAGAGACCCAGTACTTC. Protein product: CASSKKSPTDRQETQYF.

This clonotype was counted once. The chain carries TRBV7-9 and TRBJ2-1; possible D gene TRBD1, 5 bases. CDR3 length: 14 residues. Germline V gene lookup returns CDR1 SEHNR and CDR2 FQNEAQ (reference sequence). The V end lost 5 bases, the J end lost 8 bases, and 16 bases lay between the germline ends. The CDR3 here is CASSEVAGSDEQFF. DNA for the CDR3: TGTGCCAGCAGCGAAGTGGCAGGGTCCGATGAGCAGTTCTTC.

In nucleotides, the CDR3 is TGCAGCGCTGGACAGGGGGGGTACAATCAGCCCCAGCATTTT. Protein product: CSAGQGGYNQPQHF. The chain links TRBV29-1 to TRBJ1-5, with 10 bases lining up with TRBD1. V gave up 7 bases and J gave up 3 bases; unmatched junction bases: 6. The CDR3 is made up of 14 amino acids. CDR1 is SQVTM, CDR2 ANQGSEA, per germline.

This chain joins TRBV28 and TRBJ2-5, with D possibly being TRBD1 (6 bases). The germline gives CDR1 MDHEN, CDR2 SYDVKM. The CDR3 has 14 residues. Trimming left V 6 bases short and J 1 base short, with 12 bases between. The DNA of the CDR3 is TGTGCCAGCAGCACCGACAGGACCCAAGAGACCCAGTACTTC. Its protein is CASSTDRTQETQYF. Full variable domain (remainder filled in from reference TRBV28 and TRBJ2-5): DVKVTQSSRYLVKRTGEKVFLECVQDMDHENMFWYRQDPGLGLRLIYFSYDVKMKEKGDIPEGYSVSREKKERFSLILESASTNQTSMYLCASSTDRTQETQYFGPGTRLLVL.

This chain joins TRBV5-5 and TRBJ2-3; D possibly corresponds to TRBD1 (6 bases). Per the germline V gene, CDR1 is SGHKS and CDR2 is YYEKEE (reference sequence). The CDR3 contains 15 residues. V dropped 2 bases and J dropped 2 bases, with 12 bases sitting between them. CDR3 nucleotide sequence: TGTGCCAGCAGCTTAGGTCAGGGGATCACAGATACGCAGTATTTT. This gives the protein CASSLGQGITDTQYF.

V gene TRBV7-2 combines with J gene TRBJ2-1; D unresolved. Germline CDR1 and CDR2: SGHTA and FQGNSA. V was shortened by 1 base and J by 10 bases, with 11 bases between the two germline ends. This CDR3 has 13 residues. In nucleotides, the CDR3 is TGTGCCAGCAGCTTAGATTCCGATTCGGAGCAGTTCTTC. As protein: CASSLDSDSEQFF.

This clonotype showed up just once. CDR3 nucleotide sequence: TGCAGCGCGAAACAGGGCCTACTCACTGAAGCTTTCTTT. Protein sequence: CSAKQGLLTEAFF. This chain uses TRBV29-1 with TRBJ1-1; perhaps TRBD1 as D (6 bases). The CDR3 loop spans 13 amino acids. Germline CDR1 is SQVTM and CDR2 is ANQGSEA. The V gene lost 7 bases and the J gene lost 4 bases, with 16 bases spanning the gap. The complete variable domain, with remaining parts taken from reference TRBV29-1 and TRBJ1-1, reads SAVISQKPSRDICQRGTSLTIQCQVDSQVTMMFWYRQQPGQSLTLIATANQGSEATYESGFVIDKFPISRPNLTFSTLTVSNMSPEDSSIYLCSAKQGLLTEAFFGQGTRLTVV.

This chain uses TRBV12-3 or TRBV12-4 with TRBJ1-2, with TRBD1 matching 9 bases. Trimming at V came to 5 bases and at J to 8 bases, leaving 9 bases not matched to a gene. The CDR3 has 14 amino acids. DNA for the CDR3: TGTGCCAGCAGTCCCCCCGGGACAGGGAGAGGCTACACCTTC. Its translation is CASSPPGTGRGYTF.

The rearrangement uses TRBV30 and TRBJ1-2, with 12 nucleotides matching TRBD1. J was trimmed by 4 bases and V by 8 bases; bases with no gene match: 8. This CDR3 has 14 amino acids. CDR1 and CDR2 from the germline V gene are GTSNPN and SVGIG (reference sequence). Here the CDR3 DNA reads TGTGCCGGACGGGACAGGGGGCGCGTCTATGGCTACACCTTC. Protein: CAGRDRGRVYGYTF. The full variable domain, completed using reference TRBV30 and TRBJ1-2, is SQTIHQWPATLVQPVGSPLSLECTVEGTSNPNLYWYRQAAGRGLQLLFYSVGIGQISSEVPQNLSASRPQDRQFILSSKKLLLSDSGFYLCAGRDRGRVYGYTFGSGTRLTVV.

The DNA for the CDR3 is TGTGCCAGCTCAACTTTAGACAGTAACTATGGCTACACCTTC. Translating gives CASSTLDSNYGYTF. The V gene is TRBV18, the J gene TRBJ1-2; weak D call: TRBD1 (5 bases). Trimming removed 5 bases from V and 1 base from J, with 11 bases in between. This CDR3 has 14 residues. CDR1 KGHSH and CDR2 LQKENI come from the germline V gene. Based on the CDR3 plus reference TRBV18 and TRBJ1-2, the full variable domain is NAGVMQNPRHLVRRRGQEARLRCSPMKGHSHVYWYRQLPEEGLKFMVYLQKENIIDESGMPKERFSAEFPKEGPSILRIQQVVRGDSAAYFCASSTLDSNYGYTFGSGTRLTVV.

This clonotype appeared a single time. The J gene is TRBJ1-5, the V gene TRBV20-1, with 8 bases aligning to TRBD1. With 5 bases clipped from V and 1 base from J, the junction kept 10 bases outside the gene matches. The CDR3 loop spans 16 amino acids. Germline lookup yields CDR1 DFQATT and CDR2 SNEGSKA (reference sequence). The CDR3 DNA follows: TGCAGTGCTTATGACAGGGGTGGACGCAGCAATCAGCCCCAGCATTTT. Protein sequence: CSAYDRGGRSNQPQHF.

V and J are TRBV9 and TRBJ1-6, with 7 positions matching TRBD1. The germline CDR1 and CDR2 sequences are SGDLS and YYNGEE. The ends lost 0 bases at V and 6 bases at J; junction bases unmatched: 6. This CDR3 region has 16 residues. CDR3 sequence (DNA): TGTGCCAGCAGCGTAGGAGGGGGCAGGGGTAATTCACCCCTCCACTTT. It encodes CASSVGGGRGNSPLHF.

This clonotype was detected only once. V usage is TRBV2 and J usage is TRBJ2-3; unclear D gene. The CDR3 length is 15 residues. The ends were cut back, 0 bases at V and 0 bases at J, with 7 bases in the middle. Germline CDR1 is SNHLY and CDR2 is FYNNEI. The DNA for the CDR3 is TGTGCCAGCAGTGAAGCTCCAGCTAGCACAGATACGCAGTATTTT. Translating gives CASSEAPASTDTQYF.

The rearrangement joins TRBV11-2 to TRBJ2-7; weak D call: TRBD2 (6 bases). This CDR3 has 13 residues. CDR1 and CDR2 from the germline V gene are SGHAT and FQNNGV. Deletions cut 2 bases from V and 5 bases from J, with 10 bases between. CDR3 sequence reads: CASSLSREDEQYF. DNA of the CDR3: TGTGCCAGCAGCTTAAGCAGGGAGGACGAGCAGTACTTC.

V gene TRBV19 combines with J gene TRBJ2-7; D tentatively reads TRBD1 or TRBD2 (6 bases each). Trimming removed 3 bases from V and 2 bases from J, with 23 bases in between. CDR1 is LNHDA and CDR2 is SQIVND in the germline V gene (reference sequence). This CDR3 has 18 residues. CDR3 sequence: CASSIRASGAGGAYEQYF. DNA of the CDR3: TGTGCCAGTAGTATTCGGGCCTCGGGGGCTGGAGGAGCCTACGAGCAGTACTTC. The full variable domain, its missing parts supplied by reference TRBV19 and TRBJ2-7, is DGGITQSPKYLFRKEGQNVTLSCEQNLNHDAMYWYRQDPGQGLRLIYYSQIVNDFQKGDIAEGYSVSREKKESFPLTVTSAQKNPTAFYLCASSIRASGAGGAYEQYFGPGTRLTVT.

The chain uses TRBV20-1 and TRBJ1-1; tentative D call: TRBD1 (5 bases). Germline V CDR1 and CDR2: DFQATT, SNEGSKA (reference sequence). Trimming removed 6 bases from V and 0 bases from J, with 11 bases in between. The CDR3 loop spans 13 amino acids. The CDR3 sequence: CSAPDTMNTEAFF. The CDR3 DNA follows: TGCAGTGCACCGGACACCATGAACACTGAAGCTTTCTTT.

This chain uses TRBV3-1 with TRBJ1-6, with 7 bases identical to TRBD1. The CDR3 is made up of 15 amino acids. V dropped 4 bases and J dropped 14; count of bases not matched to a gene: 14. CDR1 LGHDT and CDR2 YNNKEL come from the germline V gene (reference sequence). The DNA of the CDR3 is TGTGCCAGCAGCCCGAGTGACAGGGTCCCCGGTACCCTCCACTTT. This sequence encodes CASSPSDRVPGTLHF.

This rearrangement joins TRBV20-1 to TRBJ2-5, with D perhaps TRBD2 (5 bases). Germline V CDR1 and CDR2: DFQATT, SNEGSKA (reference sequence). V gave up 0 bases and J gave up 4 bases, with 9 bases separating them. This CDR3 spans 13 amino acids. CDR3 sequence reads: CSAREPGSETQYF. CDR3 bases: TGCAGTGCTAGAGAACCGGGGTCAGAGACCCAGTACTTC.

The chain links TRBV20-1 to TRBJ1-5; D is unclear. Germline values: CDR1 DFQATT, CDR2 SNEGSKA (reference sequence). V was clipped by 1 base and J by 7 bases, with 8 bases between them. CDR3 length equals 12 residues. Here the CDR3 reads CSARVSAQPQHF. In DNA form, the CDR3 reads TGCAGTGCTAGAGTAAGCGCCCAGCCCCAGCATTTT.

The gene calls are TRBV6-5 and TRBJ1-2; D may be TRBD1 (5 bases). With 2 bases removed from V and 2 bases from J, the gap between germline ends came to 12 bases. Per germline, CDR1 MNHEY and CDR2 SVGAGI. The CDR3 contains 15 residues. The CDR3 sequence: CASSYRTRGNYGYTF. CDR3 nucleotides: TGTGCCAGCAGTTACAGGACCCGGGGGAACTATGGCTACACCTTC.